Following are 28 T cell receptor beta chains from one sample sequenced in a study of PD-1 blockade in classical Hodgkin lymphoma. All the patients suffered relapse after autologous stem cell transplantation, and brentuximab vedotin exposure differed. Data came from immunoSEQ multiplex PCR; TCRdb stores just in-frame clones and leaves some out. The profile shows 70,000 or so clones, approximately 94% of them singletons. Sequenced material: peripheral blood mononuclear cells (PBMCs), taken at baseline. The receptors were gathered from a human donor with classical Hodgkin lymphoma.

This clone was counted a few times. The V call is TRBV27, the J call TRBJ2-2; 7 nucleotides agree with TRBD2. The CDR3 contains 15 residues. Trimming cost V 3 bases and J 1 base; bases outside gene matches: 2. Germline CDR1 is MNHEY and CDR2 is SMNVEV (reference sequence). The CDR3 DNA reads TGTGCCAGCAGTTTCACTAGCGAGAACACCGGGGAGCTGTTTTTT. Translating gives CASSFTSENTGELFF.

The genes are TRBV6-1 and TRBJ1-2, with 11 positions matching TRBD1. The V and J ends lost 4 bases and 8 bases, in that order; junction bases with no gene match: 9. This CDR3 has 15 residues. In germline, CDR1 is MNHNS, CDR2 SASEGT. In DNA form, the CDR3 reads TGTGCCAGCAGTGCCCAGGGCGGGACAGGGGGAGGCTACACCTTC. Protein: CASSAQGGTGGGYTF.

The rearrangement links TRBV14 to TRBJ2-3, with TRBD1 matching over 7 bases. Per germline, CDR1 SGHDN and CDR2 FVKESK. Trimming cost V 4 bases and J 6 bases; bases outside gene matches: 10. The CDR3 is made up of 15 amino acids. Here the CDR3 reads CASSPDTGVVDTQYF. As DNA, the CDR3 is TGTGCCAGCAGCCCAGACACAGGGGTGGTGGATACGCAGTATTTT.

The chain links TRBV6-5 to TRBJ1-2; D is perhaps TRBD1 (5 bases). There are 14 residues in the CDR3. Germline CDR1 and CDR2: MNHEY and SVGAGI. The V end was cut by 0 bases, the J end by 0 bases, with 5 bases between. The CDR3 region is CASSYSRANYGYTF. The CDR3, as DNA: TGTGCCAGCAGTTACTCCAGGGCTAACTATGGCTACACCTTC.

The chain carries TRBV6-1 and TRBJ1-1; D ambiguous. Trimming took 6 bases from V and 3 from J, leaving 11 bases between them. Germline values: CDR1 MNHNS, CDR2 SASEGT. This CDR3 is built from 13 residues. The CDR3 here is CASRVNFDTEAFF. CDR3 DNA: TGTGCCAGCAGGGTCAACTTTGACACTGAAGCTTTCTTT.

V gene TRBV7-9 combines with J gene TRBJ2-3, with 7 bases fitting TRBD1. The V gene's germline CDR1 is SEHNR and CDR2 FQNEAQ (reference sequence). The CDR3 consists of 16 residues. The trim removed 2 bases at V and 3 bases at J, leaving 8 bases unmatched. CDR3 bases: TGTGCCAGCAGCTTACTCTCCGGGACAGAGACAGATACGCAGTATTTT. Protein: CASSLLSGTETDTQYF.

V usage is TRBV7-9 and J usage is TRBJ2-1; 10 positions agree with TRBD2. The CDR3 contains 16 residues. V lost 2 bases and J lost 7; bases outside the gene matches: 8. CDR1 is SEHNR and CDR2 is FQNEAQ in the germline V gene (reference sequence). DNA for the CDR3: TGTGCCAGCAGCTTACTAAGCGGGGGGGCCGAAAATGAGCAGTTCTTC. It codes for CASSLLSGGAENEQFF.

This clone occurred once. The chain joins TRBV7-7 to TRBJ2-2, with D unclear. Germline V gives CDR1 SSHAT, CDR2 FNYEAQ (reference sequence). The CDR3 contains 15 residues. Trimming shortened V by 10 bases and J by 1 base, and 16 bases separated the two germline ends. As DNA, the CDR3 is TGTGCCACGTCCATAAATCAGCAGAACACCGGGGAGCTGTTTTTT. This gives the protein CATSINQQNTGELFF.

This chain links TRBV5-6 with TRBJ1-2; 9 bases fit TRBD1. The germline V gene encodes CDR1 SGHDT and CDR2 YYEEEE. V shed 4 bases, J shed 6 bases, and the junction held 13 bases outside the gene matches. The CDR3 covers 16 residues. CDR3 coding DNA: TGTGCCAGCAGCATGAGACGCACAGGGGGCGGGAATGGCTACACCTTC. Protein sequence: CASSMRRTGGGNGYTF.

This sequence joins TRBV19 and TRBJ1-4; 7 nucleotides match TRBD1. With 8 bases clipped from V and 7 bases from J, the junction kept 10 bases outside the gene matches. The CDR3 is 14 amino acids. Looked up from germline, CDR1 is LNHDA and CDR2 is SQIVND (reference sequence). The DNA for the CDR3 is TGTGCCAGTCCGGGACAGTCCCCTGGTGAAAAACTGTTTTTT. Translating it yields CASPGQSPGEKLFF.

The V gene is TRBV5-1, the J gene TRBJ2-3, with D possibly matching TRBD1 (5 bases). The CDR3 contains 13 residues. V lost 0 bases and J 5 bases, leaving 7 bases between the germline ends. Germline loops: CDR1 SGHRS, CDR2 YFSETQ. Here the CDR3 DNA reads TGCGCCAGCAGCTTGGCCACAGGAGATACGCAGTATTTT. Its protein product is CASSLATGDTQYF.

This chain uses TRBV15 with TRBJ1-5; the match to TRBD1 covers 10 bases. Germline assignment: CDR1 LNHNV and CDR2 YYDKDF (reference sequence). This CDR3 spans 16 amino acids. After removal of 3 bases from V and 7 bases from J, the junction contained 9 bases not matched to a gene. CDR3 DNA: TGTGCCACCAGCAGCCCCGGACAGGGGGTATGGCAGCCCCAGCATTTT. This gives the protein CATSSPGQGVWQPQHF.

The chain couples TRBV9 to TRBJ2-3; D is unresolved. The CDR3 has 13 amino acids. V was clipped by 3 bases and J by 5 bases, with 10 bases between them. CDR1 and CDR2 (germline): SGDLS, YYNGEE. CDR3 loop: CASSGPRVDTQYF. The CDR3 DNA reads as TGTGCCAGCAGCGGCCCCCGGGTAGATACGCAGTATTTT.

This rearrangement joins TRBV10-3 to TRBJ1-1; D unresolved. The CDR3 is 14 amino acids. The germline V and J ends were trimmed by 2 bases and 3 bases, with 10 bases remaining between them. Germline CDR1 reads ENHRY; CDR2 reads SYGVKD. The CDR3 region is CAISEAASYTEAFF. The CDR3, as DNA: TGTGCCATCAGTGAGGCAGCCAGTTACACTGAAGCTTTCTTT.

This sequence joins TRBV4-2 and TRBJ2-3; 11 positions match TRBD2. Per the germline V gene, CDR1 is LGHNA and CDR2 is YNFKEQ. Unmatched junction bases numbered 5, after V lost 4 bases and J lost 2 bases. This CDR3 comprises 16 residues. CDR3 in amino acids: CASSLQTSGDTDTQYF. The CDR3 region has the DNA TGTGCCAGCAGCCTACAGACTAGCGGGGACACAGATACGCAGTATTTT.

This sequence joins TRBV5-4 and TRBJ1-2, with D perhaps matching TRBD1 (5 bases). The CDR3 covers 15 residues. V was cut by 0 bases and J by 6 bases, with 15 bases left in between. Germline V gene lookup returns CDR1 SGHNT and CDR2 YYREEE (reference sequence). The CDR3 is CASSLEGSGRDGYTF. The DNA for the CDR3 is TGTGCCAGCAGCTTGGAGGGGTCGGGGAGGGATGGCTACACCTTC.

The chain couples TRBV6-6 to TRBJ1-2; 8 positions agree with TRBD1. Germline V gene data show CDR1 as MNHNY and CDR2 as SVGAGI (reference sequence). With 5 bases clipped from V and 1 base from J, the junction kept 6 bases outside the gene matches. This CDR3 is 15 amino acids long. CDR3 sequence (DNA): TGTGCCAGCAGTCTTGGACAGGGCAGTAACTATGGCTACACCTTC. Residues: CASSLGQGSNYGYTF.

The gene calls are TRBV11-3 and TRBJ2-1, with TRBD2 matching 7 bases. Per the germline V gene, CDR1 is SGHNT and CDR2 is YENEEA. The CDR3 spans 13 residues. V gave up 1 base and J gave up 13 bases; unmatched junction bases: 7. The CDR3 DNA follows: TGTGCCAGCAGCTTAGCCGCGGGAGCCCCCCAGTTCTTC. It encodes CASSLAAGAPQFF.

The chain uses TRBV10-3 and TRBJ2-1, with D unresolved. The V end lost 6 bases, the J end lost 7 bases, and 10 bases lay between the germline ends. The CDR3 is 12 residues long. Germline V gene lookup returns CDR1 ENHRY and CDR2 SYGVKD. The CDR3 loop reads CAIRLENNEQFF. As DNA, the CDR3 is TGTGCCATCAGGCTAGAGAATAATGAGCAGTTCTTC.

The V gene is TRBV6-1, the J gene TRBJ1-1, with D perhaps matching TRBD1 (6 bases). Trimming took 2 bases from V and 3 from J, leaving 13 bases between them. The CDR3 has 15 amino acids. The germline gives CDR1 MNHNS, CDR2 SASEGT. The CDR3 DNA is TGTGCCAGCAGTGAATCGGAACAGGGCTACACTGAAGCTTTCTTT. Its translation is CASSESEQGYTEAFF.

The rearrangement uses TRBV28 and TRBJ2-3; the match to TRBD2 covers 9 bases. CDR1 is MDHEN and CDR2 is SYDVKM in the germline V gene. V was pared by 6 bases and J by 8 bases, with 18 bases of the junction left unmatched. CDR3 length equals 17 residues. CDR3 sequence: CASSPVAGEGLGGTQYF. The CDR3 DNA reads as TGTGCCAGCAGCCCTGTAGCGGGAGAGGGTCTGGGAGGTACGCAGTATTTT.

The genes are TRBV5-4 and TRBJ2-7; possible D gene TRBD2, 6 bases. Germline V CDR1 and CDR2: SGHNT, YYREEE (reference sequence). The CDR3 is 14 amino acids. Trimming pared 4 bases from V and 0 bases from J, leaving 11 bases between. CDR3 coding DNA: TGTGCCAGCAGCGACCCTAGCGCCTCCTACGAGCAGTACTTC. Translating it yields CASSDPSASYEQYF. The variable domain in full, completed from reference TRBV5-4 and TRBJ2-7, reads ETGVTQSPTHLIKTRGQQVTLRCSSQSGHNTVSWYQQALGQGPQFIFQYYREEENGRGNFPPRFSGLQFPNYSSELNVNALELDDSALYLCASSDPSASYEQYFGPGTRLTVT.

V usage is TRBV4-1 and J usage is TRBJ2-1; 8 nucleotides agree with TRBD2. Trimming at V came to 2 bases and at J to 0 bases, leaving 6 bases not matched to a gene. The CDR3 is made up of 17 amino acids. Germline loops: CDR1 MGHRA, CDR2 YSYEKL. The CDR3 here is CASSQSPSGSSYNEQFF. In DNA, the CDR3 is TGCGCCAGCAGCCAAAGTCCCAGCGGGAGCTCCTACAATGAGCAGTTCTTC.

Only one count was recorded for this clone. CDR3 bases: TGTGCCAGCAGGGAGGGACACTCTGGGGCCAACGTCCTGACTTTC. Translated: CASREGHSGANVLTF. The chain joins TRBV6-1 to TRBJ2-6; D is tentatively TRBD1 or TRBD2 (6 bases each). CDR1 MNHNS and CDR2 SASEGT come from the germline V gene. CDR3 length: 15 amino acids. Trimming took off 6 bases at V and 0 bases at J, with 9 bases between the two ends.

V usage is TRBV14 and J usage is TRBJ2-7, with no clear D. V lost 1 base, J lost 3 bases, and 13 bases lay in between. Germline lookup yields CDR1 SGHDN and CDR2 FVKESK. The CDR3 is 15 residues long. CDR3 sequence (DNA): TGTGCCAGCAGCCAAGGGGATCGTTGGGACTACGAGCAGTACTTC. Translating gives CASSQGDRWDYEQYF.

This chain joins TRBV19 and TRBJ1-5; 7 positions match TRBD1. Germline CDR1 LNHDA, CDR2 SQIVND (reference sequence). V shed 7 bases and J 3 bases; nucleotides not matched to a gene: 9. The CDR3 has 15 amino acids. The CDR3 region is CASTPTGRVNQPQHF. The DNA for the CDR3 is TGTGCCAGTACCCCGACAGGGAGGGTCAATCAGCCCCAGCATTTT.

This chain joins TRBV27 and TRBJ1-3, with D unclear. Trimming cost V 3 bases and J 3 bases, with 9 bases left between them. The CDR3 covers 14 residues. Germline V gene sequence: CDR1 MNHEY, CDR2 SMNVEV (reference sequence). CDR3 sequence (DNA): TGTGCCAGCAGTTTGGCTGGGATTGGAAACACCATATATTTT. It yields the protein CASSLAGIGNTIYF.

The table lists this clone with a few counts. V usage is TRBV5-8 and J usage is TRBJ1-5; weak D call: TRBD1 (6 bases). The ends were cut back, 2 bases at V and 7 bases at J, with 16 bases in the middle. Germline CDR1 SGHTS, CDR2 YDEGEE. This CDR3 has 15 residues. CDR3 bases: TGTGCCAGCAGCTTACAGGGAAGTGGAGGGCAGCCCCAGCATTTT. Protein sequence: CASSLQGSGGQPQHF.